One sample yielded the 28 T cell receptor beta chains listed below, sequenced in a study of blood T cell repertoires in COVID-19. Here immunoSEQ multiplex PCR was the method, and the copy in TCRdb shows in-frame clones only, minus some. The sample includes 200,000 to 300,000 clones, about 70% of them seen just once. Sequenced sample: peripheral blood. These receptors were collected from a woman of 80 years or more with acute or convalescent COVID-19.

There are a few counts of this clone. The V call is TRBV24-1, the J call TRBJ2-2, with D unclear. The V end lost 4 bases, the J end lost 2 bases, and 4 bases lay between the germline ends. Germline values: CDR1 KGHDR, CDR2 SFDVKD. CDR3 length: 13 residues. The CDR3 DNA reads TGTGCCACCAGTGACACTAACACCGGGGAGCTGTTTTTT. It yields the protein CATSDTNTGELFF.

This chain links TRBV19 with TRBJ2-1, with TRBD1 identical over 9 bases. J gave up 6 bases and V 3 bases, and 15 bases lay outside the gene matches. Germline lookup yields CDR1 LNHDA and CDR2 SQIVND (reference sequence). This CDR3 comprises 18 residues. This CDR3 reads CASSMPQFPGQGSNEQFF. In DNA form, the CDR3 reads TGTGCCAGTAGTATGCCGCAATTTCCGGGACAGGGTTCCAATGAGCAGTTCTTC.

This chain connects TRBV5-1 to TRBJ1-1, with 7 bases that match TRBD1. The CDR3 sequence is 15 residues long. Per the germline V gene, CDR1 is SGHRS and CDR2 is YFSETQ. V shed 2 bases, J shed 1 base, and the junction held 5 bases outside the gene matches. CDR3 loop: CASSLQGTKNTEAFF. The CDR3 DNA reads TGCGCCAGCAGCTTACAGGGGACAAAGAACACTGAAGCTTTCTTT.

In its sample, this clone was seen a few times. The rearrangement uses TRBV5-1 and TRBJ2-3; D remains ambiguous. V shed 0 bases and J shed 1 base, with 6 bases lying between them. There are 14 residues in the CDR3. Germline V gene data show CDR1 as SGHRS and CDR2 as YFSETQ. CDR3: CASSLVAGTDTQYF. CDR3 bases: TGCGCCAGCAGCTTGGTGGCGGGCACAGATACGCAGTATTTT.

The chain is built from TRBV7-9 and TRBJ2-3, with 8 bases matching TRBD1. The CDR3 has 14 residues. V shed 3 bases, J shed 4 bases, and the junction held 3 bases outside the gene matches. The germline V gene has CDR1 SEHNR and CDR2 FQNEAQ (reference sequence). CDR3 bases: TGTGCCAGCAGCTTGCAGGGGGCATCAGATACGCAGTATTTT. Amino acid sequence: CASSLQGASDTQYF.

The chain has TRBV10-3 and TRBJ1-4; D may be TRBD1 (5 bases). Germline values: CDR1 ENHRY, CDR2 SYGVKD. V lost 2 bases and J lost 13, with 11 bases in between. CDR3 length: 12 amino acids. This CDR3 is CAISENGGGLFF. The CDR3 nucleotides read TGTGCCATCAGTGAGAATGGCGGGGGACTGTTTTTT.

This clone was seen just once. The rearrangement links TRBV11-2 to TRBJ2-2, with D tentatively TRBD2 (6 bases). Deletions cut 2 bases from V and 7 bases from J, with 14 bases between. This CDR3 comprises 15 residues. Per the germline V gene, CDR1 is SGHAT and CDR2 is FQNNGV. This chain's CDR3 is CASSLLPYGGGELFF. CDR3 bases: TGTGCCAGCAGCTTACTCCCTTACGGGGGCGGGGAGCTGTTTTTT.

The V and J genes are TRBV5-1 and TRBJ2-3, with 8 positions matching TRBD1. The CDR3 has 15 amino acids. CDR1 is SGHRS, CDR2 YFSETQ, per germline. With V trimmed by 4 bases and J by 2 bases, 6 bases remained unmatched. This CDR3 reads CASSPQGVYTDTQYF. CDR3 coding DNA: TGCGCCAGCAGCCCACAGGGGGTTTACACAGATACGCAGTATTTT.

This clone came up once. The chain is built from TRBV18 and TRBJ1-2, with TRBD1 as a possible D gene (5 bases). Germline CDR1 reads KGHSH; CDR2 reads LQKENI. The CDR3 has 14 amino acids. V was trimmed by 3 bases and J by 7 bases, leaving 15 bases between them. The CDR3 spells CASSPPGLSGGYTF. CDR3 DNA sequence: TGTGCCAGCTCACCCCCAGGGCTCTCAGGTGGCTACACCTTC.

The CDR3 DNA reads TGTGCCAGCAGCGTAGGTGGGGAGCTAGGTAGTGAAAAACTGTTTTTT. The encoded protein is CASSVGGELGSEKLFF. The chain carries TRBV9 and TRBJ1-4; D gene uncertain. The CDR3 length is 16 residues. Germline CDR1 SGDLS, CDR2 YYNGEE. V lost 0 bases and J 7 bases, leaving 16 bases between the germline ends.

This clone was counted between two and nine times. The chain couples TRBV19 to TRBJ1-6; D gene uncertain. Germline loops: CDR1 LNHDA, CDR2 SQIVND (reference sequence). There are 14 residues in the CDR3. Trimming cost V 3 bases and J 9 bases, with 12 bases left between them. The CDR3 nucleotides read TGTGCCAGTAGTATTATCGGGGAGGGTTCACCCCTCCACTTT. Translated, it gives CASSIIGEGSPLHF.

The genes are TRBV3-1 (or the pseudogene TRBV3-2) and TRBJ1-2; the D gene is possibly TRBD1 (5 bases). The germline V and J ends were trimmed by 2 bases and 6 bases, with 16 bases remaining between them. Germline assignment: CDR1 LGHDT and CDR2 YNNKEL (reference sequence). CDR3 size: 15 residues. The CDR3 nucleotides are TGTGCCAGCAGCCAATGGGTCACGGCGACAGATGGCTACACCTTC. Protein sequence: CASSQWVTATDGYTF.

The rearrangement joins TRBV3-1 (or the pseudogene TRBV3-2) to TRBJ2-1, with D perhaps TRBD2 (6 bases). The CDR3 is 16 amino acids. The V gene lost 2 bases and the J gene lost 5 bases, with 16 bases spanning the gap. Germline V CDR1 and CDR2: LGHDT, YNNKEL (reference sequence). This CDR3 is CASSQHGAGPNNEQFF. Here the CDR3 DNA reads TGTGCCAGCAGCCAACATGGTGCGGGACCCAACAATGAGCAGTTCTTC.

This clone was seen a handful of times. The CDR3, as DNA: TGTGCCAGCAGCTCTCAAGAGACCCAGTACTTC. Amino acid sequence: CASSSQETQYF. V usage is TRBV7-6 and J usage is TRBJ2-5; D gene unclear. With 4 bases removed from V and 2 bases from J, the gap between germline ends came to 2 bases. The CDR3 has 11 residues. Per germline, CDR1 SGHVS and CDR2 FNYEAQ.

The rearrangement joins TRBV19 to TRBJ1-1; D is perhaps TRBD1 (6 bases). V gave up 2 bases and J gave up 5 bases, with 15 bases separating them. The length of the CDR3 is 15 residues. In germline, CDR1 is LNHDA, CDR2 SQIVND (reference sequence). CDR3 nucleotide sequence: TGTGCCAGTAGTATATTGGGGGCTTCGGGGACTGAAGCTTTCTTT. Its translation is CASSILGASGTEAFF.

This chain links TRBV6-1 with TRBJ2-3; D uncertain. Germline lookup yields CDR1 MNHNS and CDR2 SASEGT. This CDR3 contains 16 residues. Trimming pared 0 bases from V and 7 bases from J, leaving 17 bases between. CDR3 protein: CASSEARQAKRNTQYF. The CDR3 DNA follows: TGTGCCAGCAGTGAAGCTCGGCAGGCCAAACGAAATACGCAGTATTTT.

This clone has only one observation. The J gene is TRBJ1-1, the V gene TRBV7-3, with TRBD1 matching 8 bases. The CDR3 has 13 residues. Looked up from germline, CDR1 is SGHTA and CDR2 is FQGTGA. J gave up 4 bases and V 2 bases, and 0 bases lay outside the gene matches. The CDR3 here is CASSLDRGTEAFF. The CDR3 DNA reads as TGTGCCAGCAGCTTAGACAGGGGCACTGAAGCTTTCTTT.

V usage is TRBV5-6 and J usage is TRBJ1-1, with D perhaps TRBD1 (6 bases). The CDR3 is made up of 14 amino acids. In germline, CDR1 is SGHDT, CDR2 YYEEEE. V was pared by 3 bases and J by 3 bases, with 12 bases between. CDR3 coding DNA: TGTGCCAGCAGCTCAGGGGTTCGGGACACTGAAGCTTTCTTT. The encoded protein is CASSSGVRDTEAFF.

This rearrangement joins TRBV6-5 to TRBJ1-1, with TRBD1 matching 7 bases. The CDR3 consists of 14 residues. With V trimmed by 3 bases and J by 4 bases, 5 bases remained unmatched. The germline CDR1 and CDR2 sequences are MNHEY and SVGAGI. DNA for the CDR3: TGTGCCAGCAGTTATTCCGGACAGGCCACTGAAGCTTTCTTT. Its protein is CASSYSGQATEAFF.

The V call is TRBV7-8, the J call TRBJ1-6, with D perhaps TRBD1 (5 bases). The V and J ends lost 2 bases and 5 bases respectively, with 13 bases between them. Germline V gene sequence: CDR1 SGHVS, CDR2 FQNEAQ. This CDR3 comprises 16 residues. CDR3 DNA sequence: TGTGCCAGCAGCTTAATGGGCAGGGTGGATAATTCACCCCTCCACTTT. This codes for CASSLMGRVDNSPLHF.

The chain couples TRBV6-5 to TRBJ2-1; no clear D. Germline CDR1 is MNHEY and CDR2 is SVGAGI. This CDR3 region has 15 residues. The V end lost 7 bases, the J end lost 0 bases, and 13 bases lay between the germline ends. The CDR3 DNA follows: TGTGCCAGCATTCTTAGTCCTAGCTCCTACAATGAGCAGTTCTTC. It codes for CASILSPSSYNEQFF.

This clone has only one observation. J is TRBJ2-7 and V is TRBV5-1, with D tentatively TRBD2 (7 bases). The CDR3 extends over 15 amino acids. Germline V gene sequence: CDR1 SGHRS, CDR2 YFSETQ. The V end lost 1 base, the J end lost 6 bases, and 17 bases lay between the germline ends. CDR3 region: CASSLLEGGQGEQYF. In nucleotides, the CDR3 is TGCGCCAGCAGCTTGTTGGAGGGGGGGCAAGGCGAGCAGTACTTC.

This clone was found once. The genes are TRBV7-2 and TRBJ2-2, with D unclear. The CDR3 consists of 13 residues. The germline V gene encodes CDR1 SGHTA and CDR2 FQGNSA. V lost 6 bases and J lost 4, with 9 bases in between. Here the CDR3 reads CASRPRGTGELFF. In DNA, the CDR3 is TGTGCCAGCAGGCCGAGAGGCACCGGGGAGCTGTTTTTT. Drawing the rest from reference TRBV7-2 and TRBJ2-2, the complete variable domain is GAGVSQSPSNKVTEKGKDVELRCDPISGHTALYWYRQSLGQGLEFLIYFQGNSAPDKSGLPSDRFSAERTGGSVSTLTIQRTQQEDSAVYLCASRPRGTGELFFGEGSRLTVL.

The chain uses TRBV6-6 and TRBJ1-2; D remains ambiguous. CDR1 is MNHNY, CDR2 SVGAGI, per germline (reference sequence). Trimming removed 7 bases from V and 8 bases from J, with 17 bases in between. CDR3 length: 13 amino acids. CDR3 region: CASTRGPLEGYTF. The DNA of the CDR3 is TGTGCCAGCACTCGAGGGCCCCTTGAAGGCTACACCTTC.

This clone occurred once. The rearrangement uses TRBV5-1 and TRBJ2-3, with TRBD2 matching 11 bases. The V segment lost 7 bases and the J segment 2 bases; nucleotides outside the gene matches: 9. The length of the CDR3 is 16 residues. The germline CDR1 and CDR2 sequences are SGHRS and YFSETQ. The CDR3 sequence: CASYPGTSGSTDTQYF. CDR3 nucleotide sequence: TGCGCCAGCTATCCGGGGACTAGCGGTTCCACAGATACGCAGTATTTT.

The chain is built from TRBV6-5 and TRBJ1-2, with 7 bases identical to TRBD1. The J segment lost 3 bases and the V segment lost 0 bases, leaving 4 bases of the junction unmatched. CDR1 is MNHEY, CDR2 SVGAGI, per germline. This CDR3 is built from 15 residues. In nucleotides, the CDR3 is TGTGCCAGCAGTTACTCTGGGGGACAGTACTATGGCTACACCTTC. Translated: CASSYSGGQYYGYTF.

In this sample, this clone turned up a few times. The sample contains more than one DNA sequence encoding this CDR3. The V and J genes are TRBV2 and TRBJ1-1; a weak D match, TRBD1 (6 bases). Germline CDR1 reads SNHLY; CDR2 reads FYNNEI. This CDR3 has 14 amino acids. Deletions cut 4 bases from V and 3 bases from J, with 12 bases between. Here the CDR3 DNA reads TGTGCCAGCAGTGGGGTCAGGGGATACACTGAAGCTTTCTTT. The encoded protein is CASSGVRGYTEAFF. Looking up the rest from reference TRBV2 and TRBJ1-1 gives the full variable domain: EPEVTQTPSHQVTQMGQEVILRCVPISNHLYFYWYRQILGQKVEFLVSFYNNEISEKSEIFDDQFSVERPDGSNFTLKIRSTKLEDSAMYFCASSGVRGYTEAFFGQGTRLTVV.

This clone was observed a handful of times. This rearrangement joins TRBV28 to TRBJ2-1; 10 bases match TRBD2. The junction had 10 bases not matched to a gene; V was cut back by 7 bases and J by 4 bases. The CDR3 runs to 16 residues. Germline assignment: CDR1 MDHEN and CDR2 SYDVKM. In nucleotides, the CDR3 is TGTGCCAGCAATCCGGGCGGGACTAGCGTATACAATGAGCAGTTCTTC. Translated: CASNPGGTSVYNEQFF.